This entry lists 8 T cell receptor beta chains sequenced from one sample in a study of T cell responses to AZD1222 COVID-19 vaccine. Clones were read by immunoSEQ multiplex PCR, and TCRdb kept only the in-frame ones, dropping some. The data hold approximately 160,000 clones, with 85% to 95% observed a single time. The sequencing used peripheral blood, collected on day 0 of AZD1222 vaccination. All receptors come from an adult in good health.

The chain links TRBV2 to TRBJ2-5; 10 nucleotides agree with TRBD1. This CDR3 comprises 12 residues. Trimming removed 11 bases from V and 1 base from J; junction bases left unmatched: 1. Germline CDR1 is SNHLY and CDR2 is FYNNEI. The CDR3 bases are TGTGCCGGACAGGGGGGCCAAGAGACCCAGTACTTC. Translating gives CAGQGGQETQYF.

V is TRBV7-9 and J is TRBJ1-1; no reliable D call. This CDR3 is 14 amino acids long. The germline CDR1 and CDR2 sequences are SEHNR and FQNEAQ (reference sequence). V was pared by 0 bases and J by 1 base, with 6 bases between. The CDR3 loop is CASSLAGQNTEAFF. The CDR3 nucleotides are TGTGCCAGCAGCTTAGCAGGGCAGAACACTGAAGCTTTCTTT.

This chain connects TRBV9 to TRBJ1-5; TRBD1 matches 7 bases. CDR1 is SGDLS, CDR2 YYNGEE, per germline. Trimming removed 4 bases from V and 4 bases from J; junction bases left unmatched: 8. The CDR3 has 15 amino acids. The CDR3 here is CASSFSGQPNQPQHF. CDR3 coding DNA: TGTGCCAGCAGCTTTTCGGGACAGCCGAATCAGCCCCAGCATTTT.

The gene calls are TRBV11-2 and TRBJ2-7, with 7 bases matching TRBD1. After removal of 7 bases from V and 3 bases from J, the junction contained 15 bases not matched to a gene. Germline CDR1 and CDR2: SGHAT and FQNNGV. The CDR3 has 16 residues. The CDR3 loop is CASTWGTGTVIYEQYF. The DNA for the CDR3 is TGTGCCAGCACCTGGGGCACCGGGACAGTGATCTACGAGCAGTACTTC.

This chain connects TRBV19 to TRBJ1-5; TRBD1 matches at 10 bases. V lost 5 bases, J lost 6 bases, and 13 bases stayed unmatched. CDR1 is LNHDA, CDR2 SQIVND, per germline (reference sequence). The CDR3 is 17 amino acids. CDR3 amino acids: CASSATLTGGAGQPQHF. The CDR3 DNA reads TGTGCCAGTAGTGCGACGCTGACAGGGGGCGCAGGTCAGCCCCAGCATTTT.

This clone has more than one count but fewer than ten. The chain recombines TRBV28 with TRBJ1-2; 9 nucleotides match TRBD1. V gave up 5 bases and J gave up 1 base; unmatched junction bases: 8. CDR3 length equals 16 residues. Looked up from germline, CDR1 is MDHEN and CDR2 is SYDVKM. The CDR3 DNA reads as TGTGCCAGCAGTACGACCGGGACAGGGATTAACTATGGCTACACCTTC. This encodes CASSTTGTGINYGYTF.

J is TRBJ1-5 and V is TRBV5-1, with 9 nucleotides matching TRBD1. The CDR3 is 17 residues long. V shed 0 bases, J shed 0 bases, and the junction held 4 bases outside the gene matches. CDR1 SGHRS and CDR2 YFSETQ come from the germline V gene. The CDR3 DNA follows: TGCGCCAGCAGCTTGGAAGGGACAGGGCTTAGCAATCAGCCCCAGCATTTT. The encoded protein is CASSLEGTGLSNQPQHF.

The rearrangement uses TRBV30 and TRBJ1-6; 10 nucleotides line up with TRBD1. V dropped 0 bases and J dropped 9; count of bases not matched to a gene: 2. The germline CDR1 and CDR2 sequences are GTSNPN and SVGIG (reference sequence). The CDR3 extends over 14 amino acids. For the CDR3, the DNA is TGTGCCTGGAGTGTCGGGACAGGGGCTTCACCCCTCCACTTT. This translates into CAWSVGTGASPLHF.